This entry features one TCR beta chain sequence. Its antigen remains unknown. Only in-frame clones appear in the TCRdb table, and some are missing; sequencing was by immunoSEQ multiplex PCR. Of more than 110,000 clones listed, about 94% were seen once; the top ten hold 5% to 5.5%. The sample is drawn from a study of T cell responses to AZD1222 COVID-19 vaccine. Study-wide context: Second-dose timings of about 4 or about 12 weeks were pooled.

Per germline, CDR1 KGHSH and CDR2 LQKENI. The CDR3 spans 15 residues. The junction had 4 bases not matched to a gene; V was cut back by 3 bases and J by 3 bases. Findings and caveats of the study: The donors showed a predominance of white British ancestry and of females, with possible underestimation of clonal diversity.

Sequences were derived from peripheral blood, sampled on day 0 of AZD1222 vaccination. This TCR came from an adult in good health. The V and J genes are TRBV18 and TRBJ2-3, with 9 nucleotides matching TRBD1. CDR3 amino acids: CASSPLQGATDTQYF. CDR3 nucleotide sequence: TGTGCCAGCTCACCTCTACAGGGGGCTACAGATACGCAGTATTTT. Drawing the rest from reference TRBV18 and TRBJ2-3, the complete variable domain is NAGVMQNPRHLVRRRGQEARLRCSPMKGHSHVYWYRQLPEEGLKFMVYLQKENIIDESGMPKERFSAEFPKEGPSILRIQQVVRGDSAAYFCASSPLQGATDTQYFGPGTRLTVL.